What follows is one TCR beta chain and its context. This entry is derived from a study of blood T cell repertoires in COVID-19. The Seattle patients, enrolled during active infection, were followed longitudinally. Authors' analysis steps: The authors estimated nucleated cell counts from reference gene primer amplification. Here immunoSEQ multiplex PCR was the method, and the copy in TCRdb shows in-frame clones only, minus some. V, J and clone size reflect that table, while D and trimming were determined from the DNA. The table records approximately 200,000 clones, under 90% of them present only once. With 2 bases removed from V and 10 bases from J, the gap between germline ends came to 20 bases. Per germline, CDR1 MDHEN and CDR2 SYDVKM. This CDR3 has 16 amino acids.

This sequence was found in a woman aged 80 or over with COVID-19, enrolled during active disease. The sequenced material came from peripheral blood. The chain has TRBV28 and TRBJ1-4; D is possibly TRBD1 (5 bases). CDR3 sequence: CASSLPLGGGWGKLFF. CDR3 nucleotide sequence: TGTGCCAGCAGTTTACCCCTTGGGGGGGGTTGGGGAAAACTGTTTTTT.